The next 26 T cell receptor beta chains were all read from a single sample in a study of vaccination and CD4 T cells after COVID-19. Treatment: approximately 9-day PBMC culture with coronavirus spike peptide pools or control peptides (ViraFEST assay). Sequencing of cultured CD4+ T cell DNA used the Oncomine TCR Beta short-read assay. MiXCR, run by TCRdb on the PCR reads, gives a single entry per CDR3 protein. The data hold under 15,000 distinct CDR3 sequences, with roughly 50% observed a single time. These TCRs are of unknown antigen specificity. The sequenced sample was CD4+ T cells from blood, cultured in vitro. The receptors were gathered from a human donor who had recovered from COVID-19.

This rearrangement joins TRBV11-2 to TRBJ1-2, with D possibly being TRBD1 (6 bases). The CDR3 extends over 20 amino acids. V lost 5 bases and J lost 1, with 29 bases in between. The germline CDR1 and CDR2 sequences are SGHAT and FQNNGV. The CDR3 loop reads CASSPLPGHGGERLNYGYTF. DNA for the CDR3: TGTGCCAGCAGCCCACTACCGGGACACGGTGGGGAAAGACTTAACTATGGCTACACCTTC. The complete variable domain, with remaining parts taken from reference TRBV11-2 and TRBJ1-2, reads EAGVAQSPRYKIIEKRQSVAFWCNPISGHATLYWYQQILGQGPKLLIQFQNNGVVDDSQLPKDRFSAERLKGVDSTLKIQPAKLEDSAVYLCASSPLPGHGGERLNYGYTFGSGTRLTVV.

This clonotype has more than one count but fewer than ten. The rearrangement uses TRBV27 and TRBJ1-2; 9 bases fit TRBD1. This CDR3 has 14 residues. Trimming cost V 6 bases and J 6 bases; bases outside gene matches: 8. From germline, CDR1 is MNHEY and CDR2 SMNVEV (reference sequence). CDR3 nucleotide sequence: TGTGCCAGCAGGACGGGACAGGGTGGTGATGGCTACACCTTC. Its translation is CASRTGQGGDGYTF.

The chain recombines TRBV6-1 with TRBJ1-5; TRBD1 aligns across 8 bases. Germline loops: CDR1 MNHNS, CDR2 SASEGT. The CDR3 contains 14 residues. Trimming at V came to 5 bases and at J to 1 base, leaving 1 base not matched to a gene. The CDR3 spells CASSRQGSNQPQHF. CDR3 sequence (DNA): TGTGCCAGCAGTCGACAGGGGAGCAATCAGCCCCAGCATTTT.

This clonotype was counted between two and nine times. The chain uses TRBV20-1 and TRBJ2-3; D may be TRBD1 (5 bases). The CDR3 sequence is 13 residues long. V was clipped by 6 bases and J by 6 bases, with 16 bases between them. CDR1 and CDR2 (germline): DFQATT, SNEGSKA (reference sequence). CDR3 coding DNA: TGCAGTGCCGCAAACGGGCCAGGGGATACGCAGTATTTT. It translates to CSAANGPGDTQYF.

The J gene is TRBJ2-3, the V gene TRBV10-3; 11 bases are a match to TRBD2. Trimming at V came to 7 bases and at J to 8 bases, leaving 8 bases not matched to a gene. The CDR3 extends over 14 amino acids. The germline gives CDR1 ENHRY, CDR2 SYGVKD. CDR3 DNA: TGTGCCATCACCAAACTAGCGGGAGCGCGTACGCAGTATTTT. It yields the protein CAITKLAGARTQYF.

This clonotype was observed a few times. The chain employs TRBV5-1 and TRBJ2-5; TRBD2 matches 10 bases. Germline V CDR1 and CDR2: SGHRS, YFSETQ. This CDR3 spans 16 amino acids. J lost 5 bases, V lost 0 bases, and 7 bases had no gene match. CDR3 sequence: CASSLGSSGSRETQYF. The CDR3 region has the DNA TGCGCCAGCAGCTTGGGGTCTAGCGGGAGCAGGGAGACCCAGTACTTC.

The chain links TRBV12-3 or TRBV12-4 to TRBJ1-3; D is unclear. The CDR3 is 12 residues long. Trimming took off 0 bases at V and 8 bases at J, with 5 bases between the two ends. CDR3 region: CASSLASDTIYF. CDR3 nucleotides: TGTGCCAGCAGTTTAGCCTCGGACACCATATATTTT.

This clonotype was counted a single time. The genes are TRBV7-2 and TRBJ2-5; no reliable D call. The germline gives CDR1 SGHTA, CDR2 FQGNSA. The CDR3 covers 14 residues. V was cut by 3 bases and J by 5 bases, with 13 bases left in between. The CDR3, as DNA: TGTGCCAGCAGCTTCCGGTCAGCCGCGGAGACCCAGTACTTC. Translation gives CASSFRSAAETQYF.

This clonotype was observed a few times. This chain connects TRBV15 to TRBJ2-2; 10 nucleotides match TRBD1. The CDR3 sequence is 14 residues long. The germline CDR1 and CDR2 sequences are LNHNV and YYDKDF (reference sequence). V was pared by 8 bases and J by 9 bases, with 9 bases of the junction left unmatched. The CDR3 here is CATSGTGEARELFF. The DNA of the CDR3 is TGTGCCACCTCCGGGACAGGGGAGGCAAGGGAGCTGTTTTTT.

The rearrangement joins TRBV19 to TRBJ1-4, with D maybe TRBD1 (6 bases). The V gene lost 8 bases and the J gene lost 7 bases, with 14 bases spanning the gap. There are 13 residues in the CDR3. Per germline, CDR1 LNHDA and CDR2 SQIVND (reference sequence). The CDR3 here is CASRRGGGEKLFF. In nucleotides, the CDR3 is TGTGCCAGTCGCAGGGGTGGAGGTGAAAAACTGTTTTTT.

The chain combines TRBV6-4 with TRBJ2-6; no clear D gene. This CDR3 spans 16 amino acids. V was trimmed by 0 bases and J by 0 bases, leaving 6 bases between them. CDR1 and CDR2 (germline): MRHNA, SNTAGT. This chain's CDR3 is CASSDSTGSGANVLTF. The CDR3 nucleotides read TGTGCCAGCAGTGACTCGACGGGCTCTGGGGCCAACGTCCTGACTTTC.

The chain has TRBV21-1 and TRBJ2-6; the listed D gene, TRBD1, was not tested against the DNA. TRBV21-1 is noted as a pseudogene. The CDR3 is 17 amino acids. The CDR3 sequence is CASSKGTQRTGANVLTF. The CDR3 region has the DNA TGTGCCAGCAGCAAAGGGACACAAAGAACTGGGGCCAACGTCCTGACTTTC.

The chain joins TRBV2 to TRBJ1-2; tentatively, D is TRBD1 (5 bases). This CDR3 comprises 12 residues. The germline V gene has CDR1 SNHLY and CDR2 FYNNEI. The V end lost 9 bases, the J end lost 4 bases, and 12 bases lay between the germline ends. CDR3 residues: CASEGPSYGYTF. The CDR3 DNA follows: TGTGCCAGTGAGGGACCGTCCTATGGCTACACCTTC. Filled out from reference TRBV2 and TRBJ1-2, the complete variable domain reads EPEVTQTPSHQVTQMGQEVILRCVPISNHLYFYWYRQILGQKVEFLVSFYNNEISEKSEIFDDQFSVERPDGSNFTLKIRSTKLEDSAMYFCASEGPSYGYTFGSGTRLTVV.

The CDR3 loop reads CASSQAVGYEQYF. The CDR3 nucleotides read TGTGCCAGCAGCCAAGCCGTGGGATACGAGCAGTACTTC. V usage is TRBV3-1 and J usage is TRBJ2-7; D gene uncertain. From germline, CDR1 is LGHDT and CDR2 YNNKEL (reference sequence). CDR3 size: 13 residues. Trimming stripped 1 base from V and 4 bases from J, with 8 bases between.

This chain connects TRBV20-1 to TRBJ1-5; possibly TRBD1 for D (6 bases). The CDR3 spans 15 residues. V shed 0 bases and J shed 5 bases, with 14 bases lying between them. CDR1 DFQATT and CDR2 SNEGSKA come from the germline V gene (reference sequence). Here the CDR3 reads CSARDGGPSHQPQHF. As DNA, the CDR3 is TGCAGTGCTAGAGATGGGGGGCCTTCCCATCAGCCCCAGCATTTT.

The chain links TRBV7-9 to TRBJ2-1; 11 nucleotides agree with TRBD2. With 7 bases clipped from V and 8 bases from J, the junction kept 10 bases outside the gene matches. This CDR3 region has 15 residues. The germline gives CDR1 SEHNR, CDR2 FQNEAQ (reference sequence). CDR3 sequence (DNA): TGTGCCAGCAACCTTTATAGCGGGAGGGGGGATGAGCAGTTCTTC. Translation gives CASNLYSGRGDEQFF.

This clonotype is a singleton in its sample. This sequence joins TRBV7-8 and TRBJ2-7; D gene uncertain. The V end lost 3 bases, the J end lost 6 bases, and 9 bases lay between the germline ends. The CDR3 contains 12 residues. In germline, CDR1 is SGHVS, CDR2 FQNEAQ. CDR3 sequence reads: CASSFTGSEQYF. In DNA form, the CDR3 reads TGTGCCAGCAGCTTTACTGGCTCCGAGCAGTACTTC.

This clonotype was observed a handful of times. V and J are TRBV5-1 and TRBJ2-7; 8 nucleotides align to TRBD1. The CDR3 contains 14 residues. The germline V gene has CDR1 SGHRS and CDR2 YFSETQ. With V trimmed by 4 bases and J by 4 bases, 7 bases remained unmatched. CDR3 coding DNA: TGCGCCAGCAGCCGACGGGACAGGCAGTACGAGCAGTACTTC. As protein: CASSRRDRQYEQYF.

The chain couples TRBV7-9 to TRBJ2-1; 8 nucleotides align to TRBD2. The CDR3 is made up of 13 amino acids. The trim removed 3 bases at V and 5 bases at J, leaving 0 bases unmatched. The germline V gene has CDR1 SEHNR and CDR2 FQNEAQ (reference sequence). As DNA, the CDR3 is TGTGCCAGCAGCTTTAGCGGGGACAATGAGCAGTTCTTC. Its protein product is CASSFSGDNEQFF.

The gene calls are TRBV20-1 and TRBJ2-1, with D hard to call. From germline, CDR1 is DFQATT and CDR2 SNEGSKA (reference sequence). The CDR3 length is 15 residues. Trimming cost V 6 bases and J 2 bases, with 17 bases left between them. CDR3 loop: CSADRLTAAYNEQFF. CDR3 nucleotides: TGCAGTGCCGACCGACTGACGGCGGCCTACAATGAGCAGTTCTTC.

This chain joins TRBV20-1 and TRBJ2-3; the D is unclear. Trimming shortened V by 4 bases and J by 0 bases, and 11 bases separated the two germline ends. Per germline, CDR1 DFQATT and CDR2 SNEGSKA (reference sequence). This CDR3 comprises 14 residues. CDR3 nucleotides: TGCAGTGCTATCGGGTCTACTAGCACAGATACGCAGTATTTT. Amino acids: CSAIGSTSTDTQYF.

CDR3 residues: CASRPTGGGSYNEQFF. Written as DNA, the CDR3 is TGTGCCAGTAGGCCGACAGGGGGAGGTTCCTACAATGAGCAGTTCTTC. The chain links TRBV19 to TRBJ2-1; TRBD1 matches 9 bases. V lost 6 bases, J lost 1 base, and 7 bases stayed unmatched. The V gene's germline CDR1 is LNHDA and CDR2 SQIVND (reference sequence). The CDR3 sequence is 16 residues long.

This clonotype was detected only a few times. The chain couples TRBV20-1 to TRBJ1-1; no definite D call. The germline gives CDR1 DFQATT, CDR2 SNEGSKA (reference sequence). Trimming cost V 1 base and J 6 bases, with 15 bases left between them. The CDR3 covers 14 residues. The CDR3, as DNA: TGCAGTGCTAGAGGTTACCGCGCCGTATCTGAAGCTTTCTTT. Its protein is CSARGYRAVSEAFF.

The gene calls are TRBV7-2 and TRBJ1-4, with D unclear. The CDR3 contains 15 residues. Germline lookup yields CDR1 SGHTA and CDR2 FQGNSA. Trimming left V 5 bases short and J 0 bases short, with 10 bases between. The CDR3 loop is CASSPGRATNEKLFF. CDR3 bases: TGTGCCAGCAGCCCCGGACGGGCAACTAATGAAAAACTGTTTTTT.

This chain connects TRBV27 to TRBJ1-2; D is ambiguous. Germline values: CDR1 MNHEY, CDR2 SMNVEV (reference sequence). The CDR3 extends over 13 amino acids. V lost 1 base, J lost 2 bases, and 5 bases lay in between. Here the CDR3 DNA reads TGTGCCAGCAGTTTATGGGGAAACTATGGCTACACCTTC. It translates to CASSLWGNYGYTF.

The count of this clonotype is one. The chain carries TRBV7-2 and TRBJ2-3; 8 bases fit TRBD2. Germline V CDR1 and CDR2: SGHTA, FQGNSA. After removal of 4 bases from V and 0 bases from J, the junction contained 9 bases not matched to a gene. The CDR3 totals 17 residues. CDR3 protein: CASSYLPSSGSTDTQYF. CDR3 sequence (DNA): TGTGCCAGCAGCTACCTTCCCTCTAGCGGGAGCACAGATACGCAGTATTTT.